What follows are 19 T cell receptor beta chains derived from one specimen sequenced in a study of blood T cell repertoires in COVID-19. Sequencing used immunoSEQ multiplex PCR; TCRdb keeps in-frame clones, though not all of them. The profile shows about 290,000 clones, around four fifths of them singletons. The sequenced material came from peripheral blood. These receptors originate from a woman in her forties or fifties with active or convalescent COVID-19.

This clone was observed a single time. CDR3 coding DNA: TGCAGCGTCATGAGGACAGGGCCTAACTATGGCTACACCTTC. Protein: CSVMRTGPNYGYTF. The chain recombines TRBV29-1 with TRBJ1-2; 8 bases are a match to TRBD1. The CDR3 loop spans 14 amino acids. Germline CDR1 reads SQVTM; CDR2 reads ANQGSEA. V lost 6 bases to trimming and J lost 0 bases; unmatched junction nucleotides: 6. Based on the CDR3 plus reference TRBV29-1 and TRBJ1-2, the full variable domain is SAVISQKPSRDICQRGTSLTIQCQVDSQVTMMFWYRQQPGQSLTLIATANQGSEATYESGFVIDKFPISRPNLTFSTLTVSNMSPEDSSIYLCSVMRTGPNYGYTFGSGTRLTVV.

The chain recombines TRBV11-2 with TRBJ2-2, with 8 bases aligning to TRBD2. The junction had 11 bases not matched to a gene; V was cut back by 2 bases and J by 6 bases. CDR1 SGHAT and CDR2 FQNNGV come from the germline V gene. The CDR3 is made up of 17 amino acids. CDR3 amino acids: CASSLRFTSGSPGELFF. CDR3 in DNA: TGTGCCAGCAGCTTACGGTTCACTAGCGGTTCTCCCGGGGAGCTGTTTTTT.

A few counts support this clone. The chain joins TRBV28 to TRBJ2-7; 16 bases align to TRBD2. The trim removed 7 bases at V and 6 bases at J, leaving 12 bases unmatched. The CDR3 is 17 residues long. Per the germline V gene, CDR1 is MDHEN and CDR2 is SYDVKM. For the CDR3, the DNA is TGTGCCAGCATCCCGGGACTAGCGGGAGGGCCCCTAGGCGAGCAGTACTTC. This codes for CASIPGLAGGPLGEQYF.

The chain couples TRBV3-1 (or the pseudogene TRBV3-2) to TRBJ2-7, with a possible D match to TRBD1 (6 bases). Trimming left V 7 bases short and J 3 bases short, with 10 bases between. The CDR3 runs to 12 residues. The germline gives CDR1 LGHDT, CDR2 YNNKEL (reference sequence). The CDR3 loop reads CASTGELYEQYF. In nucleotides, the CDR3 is TGTGCCAGCACAGGGGAACTCTACGAGCAGTACTTC.

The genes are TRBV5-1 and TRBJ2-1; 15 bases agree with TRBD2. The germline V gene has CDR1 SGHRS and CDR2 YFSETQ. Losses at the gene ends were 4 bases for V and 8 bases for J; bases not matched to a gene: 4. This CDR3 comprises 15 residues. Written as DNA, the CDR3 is TGCGCCAGCAGCACCGGACTAGCGGGAGGGCATGAGCAGTTCTTC. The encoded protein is CASSTGLAGGHEQFF.

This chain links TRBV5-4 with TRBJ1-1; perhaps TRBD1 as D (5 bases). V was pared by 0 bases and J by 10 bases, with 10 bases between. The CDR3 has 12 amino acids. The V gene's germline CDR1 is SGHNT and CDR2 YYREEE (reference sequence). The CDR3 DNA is TGTGCCAGCAGCTTGGCCCGGGGGAGAGCTTTCTTT. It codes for CASSLARGRAFF.

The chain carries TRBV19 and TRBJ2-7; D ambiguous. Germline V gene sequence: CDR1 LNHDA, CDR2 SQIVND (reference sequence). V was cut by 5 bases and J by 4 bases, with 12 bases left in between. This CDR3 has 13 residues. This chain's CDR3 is CASSGERRYEQYF. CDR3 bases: TGTGCCAGTAGTGGCGAGCGCCGATACGAGCAGTACTTC.

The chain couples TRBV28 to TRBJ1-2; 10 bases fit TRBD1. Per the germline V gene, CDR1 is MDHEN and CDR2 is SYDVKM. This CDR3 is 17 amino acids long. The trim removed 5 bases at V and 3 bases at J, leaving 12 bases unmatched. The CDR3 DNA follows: TGTGCCAGCAGTCTCTTGTCCGGGACAGGGGCCTACTATGGCTACACCTTC. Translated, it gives CASSLLSGTGAYYGYTF.

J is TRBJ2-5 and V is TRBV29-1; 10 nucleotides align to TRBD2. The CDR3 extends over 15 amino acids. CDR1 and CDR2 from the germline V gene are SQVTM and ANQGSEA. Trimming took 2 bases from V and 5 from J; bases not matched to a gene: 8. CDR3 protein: CSVERGLARGETQYF. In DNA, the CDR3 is TGCAGCGTTGAACGGGGACTAGCGAGGGGGGAGACCCAGTACTTC.

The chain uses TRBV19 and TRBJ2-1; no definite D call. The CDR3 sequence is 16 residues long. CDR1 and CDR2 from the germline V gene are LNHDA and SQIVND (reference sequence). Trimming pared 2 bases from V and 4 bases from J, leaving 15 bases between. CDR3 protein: CASSIPVEAGYNEQFF. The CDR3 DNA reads TGTGCCAGTAGTATACCCGTCGAGGCTGGGTACAATGAGCAGTTCTTC.

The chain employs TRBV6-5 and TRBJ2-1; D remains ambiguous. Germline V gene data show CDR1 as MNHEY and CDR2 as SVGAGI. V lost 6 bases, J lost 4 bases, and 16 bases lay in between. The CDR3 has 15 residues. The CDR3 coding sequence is TGTGCCAGCAGCTTACTTCGAATTTCTTACAATGAGCAGTTCTTC. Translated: CASSLLRISYNEQFF.

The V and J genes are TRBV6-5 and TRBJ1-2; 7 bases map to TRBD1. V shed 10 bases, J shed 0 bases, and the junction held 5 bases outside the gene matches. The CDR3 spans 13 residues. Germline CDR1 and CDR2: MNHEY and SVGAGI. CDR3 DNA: TGTGCCATCCACAGGGGTCCTAACTATGGCTACACCTTC. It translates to CAIHRGPNYGYTF.

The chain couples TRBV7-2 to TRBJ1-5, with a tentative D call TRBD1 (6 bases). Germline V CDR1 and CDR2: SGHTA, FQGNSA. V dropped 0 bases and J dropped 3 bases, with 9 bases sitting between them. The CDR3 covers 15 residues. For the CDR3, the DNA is TGTGCCAGCAGCTTAGCGGGGACAAACAATCAGCCCCAGCATTTT. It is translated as CASSLAGTNNQPQHF.

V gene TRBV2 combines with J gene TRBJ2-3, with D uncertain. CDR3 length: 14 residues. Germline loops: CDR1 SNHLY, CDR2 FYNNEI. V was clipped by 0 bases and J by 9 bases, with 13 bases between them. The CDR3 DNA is TGTGCCAGCAGTGAAGCGCTCTGGCCCCCGACGCAGTATTTT. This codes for CASSEALWPPTQYF.

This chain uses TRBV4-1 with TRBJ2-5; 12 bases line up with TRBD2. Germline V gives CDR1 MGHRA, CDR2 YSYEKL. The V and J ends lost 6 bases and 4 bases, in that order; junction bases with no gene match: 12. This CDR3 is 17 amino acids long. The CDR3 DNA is TGCGCCAGCAGGCAACGCGGGCTAGCGGGAGGGCGAGAGACCCAGTACTTC. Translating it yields CASRQRGLAGGRETQYF.

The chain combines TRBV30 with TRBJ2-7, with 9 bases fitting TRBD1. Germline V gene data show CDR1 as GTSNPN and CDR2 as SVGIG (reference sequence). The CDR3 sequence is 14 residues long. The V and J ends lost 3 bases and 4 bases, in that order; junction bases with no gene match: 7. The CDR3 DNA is TGTGCCTGGAGACCCCCGGGACAGGGATACGAGCAGTACTTC. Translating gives CAWRPPGQGYEQYF.

This CDR3 is CASSLPGSNTEAFF. CDR3 nucleotide sequence: TGTGCCAGCAGTTTACCAGGCTCGAACACTGAAGCTTTCTTT. The chain combines TRBV28 with TRBJ1-1, with unresolved D. The CDR3 length is 14 residues. Trimming took 2 bases from V and 1 from J, leaving 8 bases between them. Germline CDR1 and CDR2: MDHEN and SYDVKM.

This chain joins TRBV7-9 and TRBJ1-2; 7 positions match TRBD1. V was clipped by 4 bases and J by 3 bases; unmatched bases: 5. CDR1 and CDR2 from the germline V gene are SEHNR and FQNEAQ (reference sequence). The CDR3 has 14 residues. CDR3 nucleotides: TGTGCCAGCAGCTCCACCGACAGGGACTATGGCTACACCTTC. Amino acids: CASSSTDRDYGYTF.

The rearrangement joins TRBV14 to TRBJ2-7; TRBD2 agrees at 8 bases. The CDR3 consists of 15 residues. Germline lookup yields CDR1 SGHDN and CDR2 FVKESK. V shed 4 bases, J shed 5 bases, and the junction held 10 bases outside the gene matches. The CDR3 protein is CASSPGGAGDNEQYF. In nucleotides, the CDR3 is TGTGCCAGCAGCCCTGGTGGAGCGGGAGATAACGAGCAGTACTTC.